The TCR beta chain described here comes from a study of T cell responses to AZD1222 COVID-19 vaccine. The overall study: It was second doses at about 4 or about 12 weeks that were pooled.

CDR1 is SGHRS and CDR2 is YFSETQ in the germline V gene. V lost 0 bases and J 6 bases, leaving 12 bases between the germline ends. CDR3 size: 15 residues. Clones were read by immunoSEQ multiplex PCR, and TCRdb kept only the in-frame ones, dropping some. The sample yields 150,000 to 180,000 clones, roughly 90% seen once. A remark on this clone: What it binds is unknown.

Whole-study findings and limits: None of the repertoires were sampled until the peak T cell response had passed.

The TCR was taken from an adult in good health. The genes are TRBV5-1 and TRBJ2-2, with no clear D. The sample here was peripheral blood, taken on day 0 of AZD1222 vaccination. The CDR3 protein is CASSLGQFGSGELFF. The CDR3 nucleotides are TGCGCCAGCAGCTTGGGTCAGTTCGGCTCCGGGGAGCTGTTTTTT.